This paragraph reports one TCR beta chain. The specificity of this receptor is unknown. Per-nucleotide qualities are absent, and no much larger clonotype sits a single base away. The data belong to a study of T cell responses to AZD1222 COVID-19 vaccine (dated by TCRdb to about 2021). As for the study more broadly: Because spike-specific TCR depth and breadth did not differ between the two schedules, AZD1222 recipients who got a second dose at roughly 4 weeks were pooled with those who got a second dose at roughly 12 weeks. TCR sequencing covered 230 to 250 trial participants: 207 given two doses of AZD1222 and approximately 26 given two doses of MenACWY control vaccine. Trial participants were enrolled by age into subgroups of 18-55, 56-69 and 70-plus years, and about 150, 27 and 61 TCR-sequenced participants, respectively, were included in these subgroups.

V trim: 2 bases; J trim: 5 bases; unmatched bases: 6. The germline V gene yields MNHNS for CDR1 and SASEGT for CDR2. There are 15 amino acids in the CDR3, from cysteine to phenylalanine inclusive. The DNA shown is the 45-base CDR3, in frame from base 1. Overall results and qualifications from the work: Participants were mostly white British, with more females than males. The authors suggested clonal diversity may have been underestimated. Because no samples from the day 14 peak response were available, repertoires could be characterized only after the peak T cell response. Conclusions about previously exposed vaccinees were limited because only 6 or 7 AZD1222 recipients were SARS-CoV-2 seropositive at baseline. After two AZD1222 doses, spike-specific TCR breadth and depth were significantly higher than at day 0 and than in MenACWY recipients. Vaccine-associated CD4 TCRs spanned the whole spike protein, with dominant responses in regions 160-218 and 743-854. Nearly half of unique spike-specific TCRs reportedly recognized epitopes outside regions mutated in the B.1.351 and B.1.1.7 variants. The 56-69-year group was small, and its depth increase did not reach significance, likely because of low power.

The time point label on this specimen signifies: baseline before first vaccination. Vaccinee samples came from UK trials COV001 and COV002, including a single-blind randomized controlled phase 2/3 trial of AZD1222 (ChAdOx1 nCoV-19) in healthy adults. Trial participant PBMC samples were collected at day 0 and day 28 after the second dose for TCRbeta chain sequencing. The CDR3 regions of human TCRbeta chains were analyzed by immunosequencing. On the authors' methods: TCRs in the repertoires were compared against a reference library of SARS-CoV-2-specific TCRs that had been generated with the MIRA antigen-specificity platform. Breadth was defined as the fraction of unique TCRs that were SARS-CoV-2-associated. Depth was defined as the fraction of total T cells that were SARS-CoV-2-associated. Using the MIRA data, each spike-specific TCR was mapped to the spike region that the TCR reacts to and placed in a CD4 or CD8 class. Log10-transformed breadth and depth values were compared by one-way ANOVA with Sidak's multiple comparisons tests. TCRdb mirrors the immuneACCESS table, restricted to in-frame sequences. Some clones are absent from its copies; in checked studies, under half trace to an unresolved V gene, and the reason for the others is unknown. That table gives V, J and clone size, and the DNA gave D and trimming. The sample data list 100,000 to 150,000 clones, and about 90% of these were observed just once. The ten largest make up 11% to 15% of the sample.

The source was peripheral blood, collected on day 0 of AZD1222 vaccination. The chain joins TRBV6-1 to TRBJ2-7; TRBD1 matches 10 bases in the middle. This receptor was obtained from an adult in good health. The CDR3 amino acid sequence is: CASSELSDRGDEQYF. The DNA is as follows: TGTGCCAGCAGTGAACTTTCGGACAGGGGGGACGAGCAGTACTTC.